This TCR beta chain was sequenced for a study of T cells in Graves' hyperthyroidism and ophthalmopathy. Study-wide context: Before treatment of any kind, peripheral blood was taken at initial diagnosis.

At least ten counts were recorded for this clonotype. There were TCR beta CDR3 regions amplified from RNA transcripts. The TCR CDR3 was amplified in a first-round RT-PCR using the HTBI primer set. TCRdb re-called the multiplex PCR reads through MiXCR, storing one row per CDR3 protein. Among around 800,000 distinct CDR3 sequences listed, around 39% were seen once. The CDR3 has 15 residues. Germline V CDR1 and CDR2: MGHDK, SYGVNS. Unmatched junction bases numbered 2, after V lost 1 base and J lost 2 bases. The specimen was blood. The chain uses TRBV25-1 and TRBJ2-7; 10 positions match TRBD1. This sequence originates from a man aged 18 to 29 with Graves' hyperthyroidism. DNA for the CDR3: TGTGCCAGCAGTGAATGGACAGGGGGTACCTACGAGCAGTACTTC. Protein: CASSEWTGGTYEQYF.